This T cell receptor beta chain was captured by sequencing in a study of T cells after yellow fever vaccination (dated by TCRdb to between 2018 and 2020). In the study overall: The SMART-Seq v4 Ultra Low Input RNA kit was used to prepare libraries from fractions with low cell numbers. To follow T-cell clones before and after both primary and booster YFV17D yellow fever vaccination, bulk TCR alpha and beta repertoires underwent longitudinal sequencing. Two healthy male donors, one aged 18 to 29 and one aged 30 to 40 years, were included in the cohort. Blood was drawn at multiple timepoints before and after primary and secondary immunization, with bulk PBMC replicates and cell subsets isolated. The study at large found these results: A small fraction of clonotypes showed up in both the CD4 and CD8 compartments, probably as a result of convergent recombination. Because abundant contaminating clonotypes from the bulk population could be contained in FACS-sorted repertoires, computational filtering was required. Only a couple of donors were included in the study, so the extent to which the findings can be generalized is limited. Compared with the primary T-cell response, the secondary T-cell response was weaker but faster, peaking on day 5 rather than day 15. Most clones expanded after primary vaccination were re-detected after the booster (approximately 96% of CD4 and around nine tenths of CD8), suggesting broad memory maintenance.

TCR cDNA was synthesized by 5'RACE template switching, which introduced a universal primer site and unique molecular identifiers. Priming of cDNA synthesis was performed from both the TCR alpha and TCR beta constant segments. Two PCR steps were used to amplify libraries, with sample barcodes and sequencing adapters being added in the second step. Sequencing of libraries was performed on Illumina HiSeq 2500 (2x100 bp) or NovaSeq (2x150 bp). For the original study's pipeline: MIGEC handled demultiplexing of reads and collapsing into UMI consensus sequences, while MiXCR performed V(D)J alignment. Vaccine-responding clonotypes were identified with edgeR using replicate PBMC samples, with FDR below 0.01 and a log2 fold change above 5 up to day 15 being required. Each bulk clonotype received a CD4 or CD8 identity based on whether the sequenced CD4 or CD8 repertoire contained that clonotype at higher abundance. TCRdb reworked the public reads: Q25 trimming with fastp, MiXCR clone assembly, productive beta chains retained. Identical CDR3 proteins give one entry, which carries the most common genes and DNA. The V and J calls were determined by TCRdb, not by the authors. Here the sample has around 350,000 distinct CDR3 sequences; around 6.4% occur a single time. About 15% of the sample belongs to the ten largest clones.

The sample's treatment or condition label is to be understood as: live attenuated yellow fever vaccine strain. At each blood-draw timepoint, two biological replicates of bulk PBMCs were collected. PBMCs were isolated from peripheral blood using a standard Ficoll-Paque protocol. TriZol was used to extract RNA from bulk PBMCs, from CD4 and CD8 fractions, and from dextramer-positive and dextramer-negative fractions. This clonotype was counted only a few times. The specificity of this receptor is unknown. One base away there is no much larger clone; base qualities are not given. Relative to germline, V is 7 bases shorter and J is 4 bases shorter, with 14 bases between their ends. The germline V gene provides CDR1 KGHDR and CDR2 SFDVKD. The CDR3 contains 14 residues, cysteine and phenylalanine counted. The entry retains the CDR3 DNA only, 42 bases that are in frame from base 1.

This chain joins TRBV24-1 to TRBJ2-3, with a tentative D gene TRBD2 over 5 matching bases. This TCR was recovered from a man in his thirties or forties who received the YFV17D yellow fever vaccine. Source: PBMCs, taken 5 days after the yellow fever booster vaccination. In nucleotide form, the sequence is TGTGCCACCAGCCCAGGCGGAGGACCAGATACGCAGTATTTT. This translates into CATSPGGGPDTQYF.